The 25 T cell receptor beta chains presented below share a single source sample, sequenced in a study of CD8+CD57+ T cells in acquired aplastic anemia. Template material for TCR beta VDJ and CDR3 profiling consisted of genomic DNA. TCRdb independently ran MiXCR on the reads; one entry per CDR3 protein. The data show 150,000 to 200,000 distinct CDR3 sequences, with around 65% seen just once and roughly 50% held by the top ten. Sequenced input: sorted CD4+, CD8+, or CD8+CD57+ T cells (not recorded which) from PBMCs. The source of these receptors is a human donor with severe aplastic anemia or a healthy control (not recorded which).

The chain has TRBV29-1 and TRBJ1-2; D is unresolved. V lost 6 bases and J lost 3, with 8 bases in between. Germline CDR1 is SQVTM and CDR2 is ANQGSEA. The CDR3 extends over 11 amino acids. CDR3 coding DNA: TGCAGCGTGTTAACACACTATGGCTACACCTTC. Its translation: CSVLTHYGYTF. Drawing the rest from reference TRBV29-1 and TRBJ1-2, the complete variable domain is SAVISQKPSRDICQRGTSLTIQCQVDSQVTMMFWYRQQPGQSLTLIATANQGSEATYESGFVIDKFPISRPNLTFSTLTVSNMSPEDSSIYLCSVLTHYGYTFGSGTRLTVV.

V and J are TRBV2 and TRBJ2-6, with D unclear. Trimming removed 7 bases at V and 2 bases at J, with 12 bases between. The CDR3 contains 15 residues. The germline V gene has CDR1 SNHLY and CDR2 FYNNEI. The chain's CDR3 is CASKPERTGANVLTF. DNA for the CDR3: TGTGCCAGCAAACCCGAGCGAACTGGGGCCAACGTCCTGACTTTC.

The CDR3 protein is CRAGGAKDTEAFF. The CDR3 DNA reads TGCAGAGCCGGCGGGGCCAAGGACACTGAAGCTTTCTTT. J is TRBJ1-1 and V is TRBV20-1, with D maybe TRBD1 (5 bases). The CDR3 contains 13 residues. Germline V gene sequence: CDR1 DFQATT, CDR2 SNEGSKA (reference sequence).

The chain uses TRBV28 and TRBJ1-2; TRBD1 matches at 11 bases. Per the germline V gene, CDR1 is MDHEN and CDR2 is SYDVKM. There are 14 residues in the CDR3. V lost 1 base and J lost 7; bases outside the gene matches: 2. The CDR3 DNA follows: TGTGCCAGCAGTTTATCAGGGACAGGGGGTGGCTACACCTTC. Protein: CASSLSGTGGGYTF.

This sequence joins TRBV19 and TRBJ1-3; weak D call: TRBD1 (5 bases). Trimming cost V 3 bases and J 2 bases, with 8 bases left between them. Germline assignment: CDR1 LNHDA and CDR2 SQIVND (reference sequence). This CDR3 region has 14 residues. CDR3 DNA: TGTGCCAGTAGTATGGCAGGGACTGGAAACACCATATATTTT. The encoded protein is CASSMAGTGNTIYF. Full variable domain (remainder filled in from reference TRBV19 and TRBJ1-3): DGGITQSPKYLFRKEGQNVTLSCEQNLNHDAMYWYRQDPGQGLRLIYYSQIVNDFQKGDIAEGYSVSREKKESFPLTVTSAQKNPTAFYLCASSMAGTGNTIYFGEGSWLTVV.

The chain recombines TRBV12-3 or TRBV12-4 with TRBJ1-1; D perhaps matches TRBD1 (6 bases). The CDR3 loop spans 14 amino acids. V lost 7 bases to trimming and J lost 1 base, with 13 bases between them. CDR3 coding DNA: TGTGCCAGCACCGGGGGCTTCTCGAACACTGAAGCTTTCTTT. Protein sequence: CASTGGFSNTEAFF.

The sample holds a few counts of this clonotype. This chain joins TRBV29-1 and TRBJ2-7; D may be TRBD2 (6 bases). The CDR3 runs 11 residues. The V end lost 6 bases, the J end lost 6 bases, and 12 bases lay between the germline ends. CDR1 is SQVTM and CDR2 is ANQGSEA in the germline V gene. CDR3 residues: CSVGPGVEQYF. CDR3 DNA: TGCAGCGTAGGACCGGGGGTCGAGCAGTACTTC.

This clonotype was picked up a small number of times. This sequence joins TRBV7-2 and TRBJ2-7; no clear D. CDR1 and CDR2 (germline): SGHTA, FQGNSA. CDR3 size: 14 residues. V gave up 0 bases and J gave up 0 bases, with 6 bases separating them. CDR3 sequence (DNA): TGTGCCAGCAGCTTAGCACCTGGCTCCTACGAGCAGTACTTC. It is translated as CASSLAPGSYEQYF.

A note on this clonotype: Sequence at one end of the junction differs from germline and may be a read error. The V call is TRBV7-3, the J call TRBJ1-5; perhaps TRBD1 as D (5 bases). CDR1 and CDR2 (germline): SGHTA, FQGTGA. The CDR3 spans 13 residues. CDR3: CASSQEGDQPQHF. The CDR3 DNA sequence: TGCGCCAGCAGCCAAGAAGGGGATCAGCCCCAGCATTTT.

This rearrangement joins TRBV19 to TRBJ2-3, with 7 bases matching TRBD2. In germline, CDR1 is LNHDA, CDR2 SQIVND (reference sequence). There are 18 residues in the CDR3. With V trimmed by 3 bases and J by 0 bases, 12 bases remained unmatched. This CDR3 reads CASSIPLVRGSSTDTQYF. The CDR3 DNA reads TGTGCCAGTAGTATCCCCCTAGTTCGCGGGAGTAGCACAGATACGCAGTATTTT.

V and J are TRBV12-1 and TRBJ1-4; TRBD1 is taken as the D call from the table, unchecked against the DNA. TRBV12-1 is recorded as a pseudogene. The CDR3 spans 11 residues. CDR3 nucleotides: TGTGCCAGCAGTTACCCGGGACAGCTAAACTTT. Translated: CASSYPGQLNF.

V and J are TRBV5-1 and TRBJ2-5; D is perhaps TRBD1 (5 bases). Germline V gene sequence: CDR1 SGHRS, CDR2 YFSETQ. The CDR3 length is 12 residues. The V end lost 3 bases, the J end lost 5 bases, and 8 bases lay between the germline ends. The CDR3 here is CASSWTRETQYF. In DNA form, the CDR3 reads TGCGCCAGCAGCTGGACAAGGGAGACCCAGTACTTC.

This chain connects TRBV2 to TRBJ2-3, with TRBD2 matching 16 bases. The trim removed 4 bases at V and 5 bases at J, leaving 12 bases unmatched. The CDR3 consists of 19 residues. Germline loops: CDR1 SNHLY, CDR2 FYNNEI. CDR3 amino acids: CASSVYGGLAGGERDTQYF. In nucleotides, the CDR3 is TGTGCCAGCAGTGTTTATGGGGGACTAGCGGGAGGGGAAAGAGATACGCAGTATTTT. Drawing the rest from reference TRBV2 and TRBJ2-3, the complete variable domain is EPEVTQTPSHQVTQMGQEVILRCVPISNHLYFYWYRQILGQKVEFLVSFYNNEISEKSEIFDDQFSVERPDGSNFTLKIRSTKLEDSAMYFCASSVYGGLAGGERDTQYFGPGTRLTVL.

The rearrangement links TRBV15 to TRBJ1-2; D is unclear. Looked up from germline, CDR1 is LNHNV and CDR2 is YYDKDF (reference sequence). V was pared by 1 base and J by 6 bases, with 6 bases between. The CDR3 runs 12 residues. CDR3 residues: CATSRGQDGYTF. Written as DNA, the CDR3 is TGTGCCACCAGCAGAGGGCAGGATGGCTACACCTTC.

The table lists this clonotype with a count of one. The V and J genes are TRBV9 and TRBJ1-3; possible D gene TRBD1, 5 bases. Per germline, CDR1 SGDLS and CDR2 YYNGEE. CDR3 length equals 12 residues. Trimming took 2 bases from V and 8 from J, leaving 8 bases between them. CDR3 nucleotides: TGTGCCAGCAGCGTCGTGGGGGACACCATATATTTT. Protein: CASSVVGDTIYF.

This clonotype was counted once. The V gene is TRBV7-3, the J gene TRBJ1-1; 7 nucleotides agree with TRBD1. J was trimmed by 5 bases and V by 2 bases; bases with no gene match: 2. Germline CDR1 and CDR2: SGHTA and FQGTGA. The CDR3 is 13 amino acids. The CDR3 loop reads CASSLSGQTEAFF. The CDR3, as DNA: TGTGCCAGCAGCTTATCGGGACAGACTGAAGCTTTCTTT.

This clonotype appeared many times. The gene calls are TRBV25-1 and TRBJ2-1, with a weak D call TRBD2 (7 bases). Germline assignment: CDR1 MGHDK and CDR2 SYGVNS. Between the trimmed V and J ends, which lost 3 bases and 0 bases, there was a span of 15 bases. The CDR3 length is 17 residues. CDR3 sequence: CASSDWGGLSSYNEQFF. The CDR3 nucleotides read TGTGCCAGCAGTGATTGGGGGGGCCTCAGCTCCTACAATGAGCAGTTCTTC.

This clonotype was counted only a few times. This rearrangement joins TRBV7-6 to TRBJ2-3; weak D call: TRBD2 (5 bases). The germline V gene has CDR1 SGHVS and CDR2 FNYEAQ. This CDR3 is built from 13 residues. With 1 base removed from V and 6 bases from J, the gap between germline ends came to 8 bases. The CDR3 nucleotides read TGTGCCAGCAGCTTAGGACTATTGGATACGCAGTATTTT. Translated, it gives CASSLGLLDTQYF.

This chain joins TRBV19 and TRBJ1-5, with D possibly TRBD1 on 6 matching bases. The germline V gene has CDR1 LNHDA and CDR2 SQIVND (reference sequence). The CDR3 loop spans 17 amino acids. V gave up 5 bases and J gave up 1 base, with 18 bases separating them. CDR3 sequence reads: CASSPETGRKSNQPQHF. In DNA form, the CDR3 reads TGTGCCAGTAGTCCCGAAACAGGGCGCAAGAGCAATCAGCCCCAGCATTTT.

This chain links TRBV20-1 with TRBJ2-1; D is perhaps TRBD1 (5 bases). V lost 2 bases and J lost 7, with 9 bases in between. The CDR3 loop spans 12 amino acids. Germline V CDR1 and CDR2: DFQATT, SNEGSKA (reference sequence). Here the CDR3 DNA reads TGCAGTGCTAGACCAGGGTCAAATGAGCAGTTCTTC. Its translation is CSARPGSNEQFF.

This clonotype was detected a few times. The rearrangement uses TRBV27 and TRBJ2-7, with TRBD1 matching 7 bases. The CDR3 covers 16 residues. Germline loops: CDR1 MNHEY, CDR2 SMNVEV (reference sequence). V shed 5 bases and J 3 bases; nucleotides not matched to a gene: 13. The CDR3 nucleotides are TGTGCCAGCAGTGAAAGCAGGGGGTATGAGAACTACGAGCAGTACTTC. It specifies CASSESRGYENYEQYF.

This chain connects TRBV7-9 to TRBJ1-1; a possible D gene is TRBD1 (6 bases). This CDR3 has 13 residues. V was pared by 0 bases and J by 11 bases, with 13 bases between. From germline, CDR1 is SEHNR and CDR2 FQNEAQ (reference sequence). The DNA of the CDR3 is TGTGCCAGCAGCTTAGCGCAGGGGCGCGGGGCTTTCTTT. Translated: CASSLAQGRGAFF.

V is TRBV7-4 and J is TRBJ1-6; tentatively, D is TRBD1 (5 bases). From germline, CDR1 is SGHVT and CDR2 SQSDAQ. With 6 bases removed from V and 9 bases from J, the gap between germline ends came to 12 bases. CDR3 length: 13 residues. The CDR3 DNA sequence: TGTGCCAGCAGGGACACAGACGTTTCACCCCTCCACTTT. This translates into CASRDTDVSPLHF. The variable domain in full, with the rest retrieved from reference TRBV7-4 and TRBJ1-6, is GAGVSQSPRYKVAKRGRDVALRCDSISGHVTLYWYRQTLGQGSEVLTYSQSDAQRDKSGRPSGRFSAERPERSVSTLKIQRTEQGDSAVYLCASRDTDVSPLHFGNGTRLTVT.

The V gene is TRBV19, the J gene TRBJ1-6, with D uncertain. This CDR3 contains 19 residues. Trimming shortened V by 7 bases and J by 7 bases, and 29 bases separated the two germline ends. Germline V lookup: CDR1 LNHDA, CDR2 SQIVND (reference sequence). The CDR3 bases are TGTGCCAGTACCAATAAGGGCAGTAGCCACTCCACCTCAAATTCACCCCTCCACTTT. Protein sequence: CASTNKGSSHSTSNSPLHF.

A remark on this clonotype: The final CDR3 position lacks the conserved phenylalanine or tryptophan, pointing to a likely read error. No DNA is shown, since the ends of the CDR3 on it are uncertain; the CDR3 is the one TCRdb lists. The chain is built from TRBV20-1 and TRBJ2-5; the table's D call of TRBD1 was not tested on the DNA. 12 amino acids form the CDR3, both terminal residues included. Germline CDR1 is DFQATT and CDR2 is SNEGSKA (reference sequence). CDR3 loop: CSALLDRRELPP.